The entry below gives a single TCR beta chain sequence along with its context. The sample contains more than one DNA sequence encoding this CDR3. This sample was included in a study of shared clonotypes between healthy human individuals. The CDR3 consists of 14 residues. V shed 0 bases and J shed 6 bases, with 11 bases lying between them. CDR1 SGHTA and CDR2 FQGTGA come from the germline V gene. The data were produced by immunoSEQ multiplex PCR, yet TCRdb's version contains in-frame clones alone and is incomplete. The sample has some 1,100,000 clones, 75% to 85% seen once. The TCR comes from a man between 18 and 35 years old in good health. Some clones in this sample may be carry-over from other donors' samples. V is TRBV7-3 and J is TRBJ1-2; D gene uncertain. Material for sequencing was memory CD4+ T cells from PBMCs. This sample's subset: CD45RA-negative fraction. The CDR3 spells CASSLTAAGDGYTF. CDR3 in DNA: TGTGCCAGCAGCTTAACGGCAGCTGGGGATGGCTACACCTTC.